These T cell receptor beta chains were read from a single sample in a study of T cell changes during pregnancy in multiple sclerosis. The protocol was immunoSEQ multiplex PCR, while the TCRdb copy is restricted to in-frame clones and leaves out a portion. This sample has about 59,000 clones, with roughly 94% found just once. The specimen comprised CD8+ T cells from peripheral blood mononuclear cells, sampled after pregnancy. Receptors originate from a female donor with multiple sclerosis, enrolled in a pregnancy study. Both conserved end residues are part of each CDR3. Fields, in order: V gene, D gene, J gene, clone size, CDR3 protein, CDR3 DNA. A D gene is named only where the DNA matches it firmly. Size tells how often a clone was seen (once, few, many) or the class of an expanded clone, and some rows leave it out.

v_call: TRBV4-1
d_call: -
j_call: TRBJ1-4
clone_size: -
cdr3_aa: CASSQPGGFGEKLFF
cdr3_nt: TGCGCCAGCAGCCAACCGGGGGGGTTTGGCGAAAAACTGTTTTTT

v_call: TRBV5-4
d_call: TRBD2
j_call: TRBJ2-7
clone_size: -
cdr3_aa: CASSLEAGVDEQYF
cdr3_nt: TGTGCCAGCAGCTTGGAGGCGGGAGTAGACGAGCAGTACTTC

v_call: TRBV6-1
d_call: TRBD1
j_call: TRBJ1-2
clone_size: -
cdr3_aa: CASGDRENYGYTF
cdr3_nt: TGTGCCAGCGGGGACAGAGAAAACTATGGCTACACCTTC

v_call: TRBV5-1
d_call: -
j_call: TRBJ1-1
clone_size: -
cdr3_aa: CASSFSGVNTEAFF
cdr3_nt: TGCGCCAGCAGCTTTTCAGGGGTGAACACTGAAGCTTTCTTT

v_call: TRBV21-1
d_call: -
j_call: TRBJ2-7
clone_size: few
cdr3_aa: CASMGRDSPYEQYF
cdr3_nt: TGTGCCAGCATGGGCCGGGACAGTCCCTACGAGCAGTACTTC

v_call: TRBV19
d_call: -
j_call: TRBJ1-2
clone_size: few
cdr3_aa: CASSPWDIGDYGYTF
cdr3_nt: TGTGCCAGTAGTCCTTGGGACATTGGGGACTATGGCTACACCTTC

v_call: TRBV7-8
d_call: TRBD2
j_call: TRBJ2-7
clone_size: once
cdr3_aa: CASRPTSGVIGSYEQYF
cdr3_nt: TGTGCCAGCAGACCAACTAGCGGGGTGATTGGGTCCTACGAGCAGTACTTC

v_call: TRBV4-1
d_call: TRBD1
j_call: TRBJ1-1
clone_size: -
cdr3_aa: CASSQVRPQGARGKAFF
cdr3_nt: TGCGCCAGCAGCCAAGTACGGCCACAGGGGGCGAGAGGGAAAGCTTTCTTT

v_call: TRBV27
d_call: -
j_call: TRBJ1-2
clone_size: -
cdr3_aa: CASRGQTPFDGYTF
cdr3_nt: TGTGCCAGCAGAGGACAGACTCCTTTCGACGGCTACACCTTC

v_call: TRBV15
d_call: -
j_call: TRBJ2-1
clone_size: -
cdr3_aa: CATSRALLYNEQFF
cdr3_nt: TGTGCCACCAGCAGAGCCCTACTTTACAATGAGCAGTTCTTC

v_call: TRBV5-8
d_call: TRBD1
j_call: TRBJ2-1
clone_size: -
cdr3_aa: CASSSVRRTGFGEQFF
cdr3_nt: TGTGCCAGCAGCTCGGTTAGGCGGACAGGGTTCGGTGAGCAGTTCTTC

v_call: TRBV7-6
d_call: TRBD2
j_call: TRBJ2-3
clone_size: many
cdr3_aa: CASSLEGGLASGSTDTQYF
cdr3_nt: TGTGCCAGCAGCTTAGAAGGCGGGTTGGCTAGCGGGAGCACAGATACGCAGTATTTT

v_call: TRBV13
d_call: TRBD1
j_call: TRBJ2-7
clone_size: -
cdr3_aa: CASSSAGQGFYEQYF
cdr3_nt: TGTGCCAGCAGCTCCGCCGGACAGGGGTTTTACGAGCAGTACTTC

v_call: TRBV6-4
d_call: TRBD2
j_call: TRBJ2-1
clone_size: -
cdr3_aa: CASSILAGVDEQFF
cdr3_nt: TGTGCCAGCAGTATACTAGCGGGAGTCGATGAGCAGTTCTTC

v_call: TRBV7-2
d_call: -
j_call: TRBJ2-3
clone_size: -
cdr3_aa: CASSSQTILGADTQYF
cdr3_nt: TGTGCCAGCAGCTCCCAAACCATCCTAGGGGCAGATACGCAGTATTTT

v_call: TRBV15
d_call: -
j_call: TRBJ2-1
clone_size: -
cdr3_aa: CATSTDYSYNEQFF
cdr3_nt: TGTGCCACCAGCACCGACTATTCCTACAATGAGCAGTTCTTC

v_call: TRBV7-2
d_call: -
j_call: TRBJ1-2
clone_size: -
cdr3_aa: CASSLAWGRNYGYTF
cdr3_nt: TGTGCCAGCAGCTTAGCGTGGGGGAGGAACTATGGCTACACCTTC

v_call: TRBV30
d_call: TRBD2
j_call: TRBJ2-1
clone_size: few
cdr3_aa: CAWSVAAGAGEQFF
cdr3_nt: TGTGCCTGGAGTGTCGCAGCGGGAGCCGGTGAGCAGTTCTTC

v_call: TRBV27
d_call: -
j_call: TRBJ1-3
clone_size: -
cdr3_aa: CASSPRGGSGNTIYF
cdr3_nt: TGTGCCAGCAGTCCCAGGGGAGGGTCTGGAAACACCATATATTTT

v_call: TRBV6-5
d_call: TRBD1
j_call: TRBJ1-4
clone_size: few
cdr3_aa: CASQPGQGHEKLFF
cdr3_nt: TGTGCCAGCCAACCGGGACAGGGCCACGAAAAACTGTTTTTT

v_call: TRBV27
d_call: TRBD1
j_call: TRBJ2-1
clone_size: -
cdr3_aa: CASSWTGVEQFF
cdr3_nt: TGTGCCAGCAGTTGGACAGGGGTTGAGCAGTTCTTC

v_call: TRBV7-2
d_call: -
j_call: TRBJ2-7
clone_size: -
cdr3_aa: CASSLAGATLEGEQYF
cdr3_nt: TGTGCCAGCAGCTTAGCGGGGGCCACCCTCGAGGGGGAGCAGTACTTC

v_call: TRBV7-8
d_call: TRBD1
j_call: TRBJ2-5
clone_size: -
cdr3_aa: CASTLQDRAQYF
cdr3_nt: TGTGCCAGCACCCTCCAGGACAGGGCCCAGTACTTC

v_call: TRBV19
d_call: -
j_call: TRBJ2-5
clone_size: -
cdr3_aa: CASSTRGPFQETQYF
cdr3_nt: TGTGCCAGTAGTACTAGGGGCCCGTTTCAAGAGACCCAGTACTTC

v_call: TRBV5-6
d_call: -
j_call: TRBJ1-1
clone_size: -
cdr3_aa: CASSLSGKNTEAFF
cdr3_nt: TGTGCCAGCAGCTTGTCAGGCAAGAACACTGAAGCTTTCTTT

v_call: TRBV27
d_call: -
j_call: TRBJ1-2
clone_size: -
cdr3_aa: CATGLGGDYGYTF
cdr3_nt: TGTGCCACCGGGTTGGGGGGAGACTATGGCTACACCTTC

v_call: TRBV5-4
d_call: -
j_call: TRBJ2-7
clone_size: -
cdr3_aa: CASSLGTGYEQYF
cdr3_nt: TGTGCCAGCAGCTTGGGAACGGGCTACGAGCAGTACTTC

v_call: TRBV5-8
d_call: -
j_call: TRBJ2-7
clone_size: -
cdr3_aa: CASSQGAYEQYF
cdr3_nt: TGTGCCAGCAGCCAAGGGGCCTACGAGCAGTACTTC

v_call: TRBV4-1
d_call: TRBD1
j_call: TRBJ2-7
clone_size: once
cdr3_aa: CASSHERDRGPNYEQYF
cdr3_nt: TGCGCCAGCAGCCACGAAAGAGACAGGGGGCCGAACTACGAGCAGTACTTC

v_call: TRBV5-1
d_call: TRBD2
j_call: TRBJ2-2
clone_size: -
cdr3_aa: CASSSSTAGDTGELFF
cdr3_nt: TGCGCCAGCAGCTCGTCGACTGCGGGGGACACCGGGGAGCTGTTTTTT

v_call: TRBV6-4
d_call: TRBD2
j_call: TRBJ2-1
clone_size: -
cdr3_aa: CASSRAGGINNEQFF
cdr3_nt: TGTGCCAGCAGTCGAGCGGGAGGTATAAACAATGAGCAGTTCTTC

v_call: TRBV30
d_call: TRBD1
j_call: TRBJ1-1
clone_size: -
cdr3_aa: CAWRGQTLTENTEAFF
cdr3_nt: TGTGCCTGGAGGGGACAGACGCTCACTGAGAACACTGAAGCTTTCTTT